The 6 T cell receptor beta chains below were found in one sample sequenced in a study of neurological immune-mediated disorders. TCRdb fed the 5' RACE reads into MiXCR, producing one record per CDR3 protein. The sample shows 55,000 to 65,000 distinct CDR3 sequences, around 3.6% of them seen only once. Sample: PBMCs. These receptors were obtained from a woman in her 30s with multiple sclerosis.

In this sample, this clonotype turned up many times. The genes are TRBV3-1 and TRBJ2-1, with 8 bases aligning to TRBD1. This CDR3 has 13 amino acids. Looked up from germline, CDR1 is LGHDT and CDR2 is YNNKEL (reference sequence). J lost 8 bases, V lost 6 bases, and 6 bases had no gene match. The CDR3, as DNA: TGTGCCAGCAGTCACTCAGGGGGCGATGAGCAGTTCTTC. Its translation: CASSHSGGDEQFF.

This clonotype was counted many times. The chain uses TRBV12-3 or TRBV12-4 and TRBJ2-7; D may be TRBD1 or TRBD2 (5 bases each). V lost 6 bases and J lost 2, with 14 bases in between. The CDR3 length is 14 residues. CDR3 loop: CASSRHGAAYEQYF. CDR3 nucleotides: TGTGCCAGCAGCAGACACGGGGCGGCCTACGAGCAGTACTTC.

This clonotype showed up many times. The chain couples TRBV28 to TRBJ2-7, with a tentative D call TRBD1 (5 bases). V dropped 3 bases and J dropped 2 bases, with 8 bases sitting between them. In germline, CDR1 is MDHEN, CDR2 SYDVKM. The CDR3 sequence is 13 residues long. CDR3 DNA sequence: TGTGCCAGCAGTTTGACAGAGCCCTACGAGCAGTACTTC. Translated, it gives CASSLTEPYEQYF.

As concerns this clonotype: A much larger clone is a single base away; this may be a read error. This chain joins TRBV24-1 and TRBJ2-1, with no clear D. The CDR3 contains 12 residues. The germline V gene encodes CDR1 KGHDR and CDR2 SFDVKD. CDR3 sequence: CVTKGPPGEQFF. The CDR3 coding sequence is TGTGTCACGAAGGGCCCTCCGGGTGAGCAGTTCTTC.

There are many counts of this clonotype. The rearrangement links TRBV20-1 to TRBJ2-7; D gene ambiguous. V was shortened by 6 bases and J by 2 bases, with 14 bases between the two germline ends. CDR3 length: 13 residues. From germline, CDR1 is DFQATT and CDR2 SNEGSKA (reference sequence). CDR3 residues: CSAGVANTYEQYF. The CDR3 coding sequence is TGCAGTGCAGGCGTCGCGAACACCTACGAGCAGTACTTC.

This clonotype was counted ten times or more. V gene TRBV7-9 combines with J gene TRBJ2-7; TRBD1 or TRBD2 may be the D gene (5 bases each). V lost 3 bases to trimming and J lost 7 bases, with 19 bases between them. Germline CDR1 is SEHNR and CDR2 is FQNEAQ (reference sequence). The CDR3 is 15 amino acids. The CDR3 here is CASSFEGSKGKEQYF. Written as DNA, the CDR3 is TGTGCCAGCAGCTTCGAGGGGTCCAAGGGGAAGGAGCAGTACTTC.